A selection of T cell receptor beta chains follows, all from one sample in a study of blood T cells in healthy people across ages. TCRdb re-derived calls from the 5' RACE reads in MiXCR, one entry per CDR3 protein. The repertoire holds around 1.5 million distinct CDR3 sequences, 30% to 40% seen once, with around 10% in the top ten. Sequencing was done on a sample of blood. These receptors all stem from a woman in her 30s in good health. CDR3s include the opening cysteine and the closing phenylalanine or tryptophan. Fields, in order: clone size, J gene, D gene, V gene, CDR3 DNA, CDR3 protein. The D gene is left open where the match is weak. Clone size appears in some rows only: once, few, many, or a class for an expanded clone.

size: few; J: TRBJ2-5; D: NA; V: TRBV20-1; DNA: TGCAGTGCTAGAGATGGCGCTCTACGGACCCAGTACTTC; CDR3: CSARDGALRTQYF
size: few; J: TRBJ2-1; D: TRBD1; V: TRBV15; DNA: TGTGCCACCAGCAGAGCCCGGGACAGGATCCCGCATGAGCAGTTCTTC; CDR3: CATSRARDRIPHEQFF
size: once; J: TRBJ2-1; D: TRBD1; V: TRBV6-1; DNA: TGTGCCAGCCAAATGGGACAGAGGGCTTGGAATGAGCAGTTCTTC; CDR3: CASQMGQRAWNEQFF
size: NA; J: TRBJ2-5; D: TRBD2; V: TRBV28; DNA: TGTGCCGGCAGTTCCGGGGGGTTGCCCTACAATGAGCAGTACTTC; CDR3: CAGSSGGLPYNEQYF
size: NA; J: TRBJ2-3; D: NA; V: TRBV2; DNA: TGTGCCTGCAGCGGCCGGGGTATCACAGATACGCAGTATTTT; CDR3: CACSGRGITDTQYF
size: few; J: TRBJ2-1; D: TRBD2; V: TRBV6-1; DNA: TGTGCCAGCAGTGAAGTTAAGCGGGGCCGATACAATGAGCAGTTCTTC; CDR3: CASSEVKRGRYNEQFF
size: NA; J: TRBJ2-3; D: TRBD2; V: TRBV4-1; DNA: TGCGCCAGCAGCCCTCTCGAGGCGGGAGGAACAGATACGCAGTATTTT; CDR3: CASSPLEAGGTDTQYF
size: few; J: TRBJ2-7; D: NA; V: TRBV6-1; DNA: TGTGCCAGCAGTGAACGGGGGGCCCACGAGCAGTACTTC; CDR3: CASSERGAHEQYF
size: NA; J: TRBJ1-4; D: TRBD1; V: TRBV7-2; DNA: TGTGCCAGCAGCCAAGGCGGGACAGGGGGTGAAAAACTGTTTTTT; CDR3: CASSQGGTGGEKLFF
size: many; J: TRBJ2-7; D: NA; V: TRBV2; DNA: TGTGCCAGCAGTGAAAGTGGCGAGCAGTACTTC; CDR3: CASSESGEQYF
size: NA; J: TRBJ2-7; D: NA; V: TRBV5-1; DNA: TGCGCCAGTTCCCTCCGGGACTCAACAACCTACGAGCAGTACTTC; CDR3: CASSLRDSTTYEQYF
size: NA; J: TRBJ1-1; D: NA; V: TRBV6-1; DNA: TGTGCCAGCGGTGAGAACACTGGAGCTTTCTTT; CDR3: CASGENTGAFF
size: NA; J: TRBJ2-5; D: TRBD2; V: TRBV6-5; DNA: TGTGCCAGCAGAGGAACTAGCGGGGGGAGAGTAGAGACCCAGTACTTC; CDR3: CASRGTSGGRVETQYF
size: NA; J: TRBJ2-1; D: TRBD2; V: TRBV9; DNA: TGTGCCAGCAGCGTAGAAGCGGGGCCTAACAATGAGCAGTTCTTC; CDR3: CASSVEAGPNNEQFF
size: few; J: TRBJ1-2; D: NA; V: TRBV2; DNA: TGTGCCAGCAGCGGGACAACCTGGGATGGCTACACCTTC; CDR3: CASSGTTWDGYTF
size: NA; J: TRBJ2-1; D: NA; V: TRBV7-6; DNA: TGTGCCTGCAGCATCAGACAGGATTACAATGAGCAGTTCTTC; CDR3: CACSIRQDYNEQFF
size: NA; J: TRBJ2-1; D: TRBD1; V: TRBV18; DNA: TGTGCCAGCTCACGGGGGACAGTCTCCTACAATGAGCAGTTCTTC; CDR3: CASSRGTVSYNEQFF
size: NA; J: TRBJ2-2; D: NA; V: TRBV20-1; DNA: TGCAGTGCTCGCGAGTCCCTCACCGGGGAGCTGTTTTTT; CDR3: CSARESLTGELFF
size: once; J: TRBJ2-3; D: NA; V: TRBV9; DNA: TGTGCCAGCAGCGTAGGGGGGGGCCTTCCAGATACGCAGTATTTT; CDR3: CASSVGGGLPDTQYF
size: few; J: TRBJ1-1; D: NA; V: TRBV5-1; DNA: TGTGCCAGCAGTGCGGGCCAAAACACTGAAGCTTTCTTT; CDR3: CASSAGQNTEAFF
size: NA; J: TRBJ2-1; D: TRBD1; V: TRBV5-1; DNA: TGCGCCAGCACACTAACAGGGGGCAATGAGCAGTTCTTC; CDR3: CASTLTGGNEQFF
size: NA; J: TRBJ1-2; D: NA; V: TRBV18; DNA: TGTGCCAGCTCACCCACAGCGCCTTTGGAGGGCTACACCTTC; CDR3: CASSPTAPLEGYTF
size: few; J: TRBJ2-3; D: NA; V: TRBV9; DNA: TGTGCCAGCAGCGGGGGGATGGGGTCAGATACGCAGTATTTT; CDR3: CASSGGMGSDTQYF